This TCR beta chain derives from a study of cytomegalovirus exposure and HLA in healthy donors. This clone was picked up one time. No antigen is known for it. Germline V gives CDR1 MNHNS, CDR2 SASEGT. The CDR3 sequence is 13 residues long. V shed 5 bases and J 6 bases; nucleotides not matched to a gene: 5. Sequencing used immunoSEQ multiplex PCR; TCRdb keeps in-frame clones, though not all of them. The table records fewer than 200,000 clones, roughly four fifths of them present only once. The study's findings and limits: The TCR clusters that emerged in the first cohort tended, a later analysis found, to co-occur in the 95 to 150 validation repertoires. As confirmed in vitro, a few CMV-associated chains were specific for CMV antigens.

V and J are TRBV6-1 and TRBJ1-2; 8 bases fit TRBD1. This TCR was recovered from a woman between 18 and 29 years old in good health and CMV-seropositive. Material for sequencing was PBMCs. CDR3 region: CASSSDRGHGYTF. In DNA, the CDR3 is TGTGCCAGCAGTTCCGACAGGGGCCATGGCTACACCTTC.